A selection of T cell receptor beta chains follows, all from one sample in a study of T cell repertoires in cytomegalovirus infection. TCRdb called the reads again in MiXCR, with one record for every CDR3 protein. Of 300,000 or so distinct CDR3 sequences detected, about 9.2% appear once; the ten largest clones hold 2.5%. The sequenced material came from PBMCs. These receptors all stem from a human donor in good health (CMV status not recorded). Some clones in this sample may be carry-over from other donors' samples. Each CDR3 is given with its conserved first and last residue. The D gene is left open where the match is weak. A clone size is listed for some rows: how often the clone was seen (once, few, many), or a class if it is expanded.

D gene	V gene	J gene	clone size	CDR3 DNA	CDR3 protein
TRBD1	TRBV10-3	TRBJ2-5	many	TGTGCCGCCAACCGGGACAGGGGGCCAGAGACCCAGTACTTC	CAANRDRGPETQYF
.	TRBV20-1	TRBJ2-1	.	TGCAGTGCTAGGCCAGGGAATTGGGATGAGCAGTTCTTC	CSARPGNWDEQFF
TRBD1	TRBV6-5	TRBJ2-6	few	TGTGCCAGCAGTACAAACAGGGGTGGGGCCAACGTCCTGACTTTC	CASSTNRGGANVLTF
.	TRBV5-5	TRBJ2-7	.	TGTGCCAGCAGCCTTCAGGAAGGGGCCTACGAGCAGTACTTC	CASSLQEGAYEQYF
.	TRBV28	TRBJ2-5	.	TGTGCCAGCAGCTCCGTACTGCCGTTGATGGGGGGACAAGAGACCCAGTACTTC	CASSSVLPLMGGQETQYF
.	TRBV7-2	TRBJ1-2	many	TGTGCCAGCAGCCCCCGGGCGGGATCCGGCTACACCTTC	CASSPRAGSGYTF
.	TRBV18	TRBJ2-5	many	TGTGCCAGCTCACCACCTCAGGCTGGGACCCAGTACTTC	CASSPPQAGTQYF
TRBD1	TRBV25-1	TRBJ2-5	many	TGTGCCAGCGTCAGGGGGCTGGAGACCCAGTACTTC	CASVRGLETQYF
.	TRBV7-6	TRBJ1-1	many	TGTGCCAGCAGCTTAGGAGGCACGGGGAAAGAAGCTTTCTTT	CASSLGGTGKEAFF
.	TRBV18	TRBJ2-3	many	TGTGCCAGCTCACCACCGGTGGGGACTCAGGCAGATACGCAGTATTTT	CASSPPVGTQADTQYF
TRBD1	TRBV2	TRBJ1-6	.	TGTGCCAGCAGTGAATCTGGGGGACAGAATAATTCACCCCTCCACTTT	CASSESGGQNNSPLHF
TRBD1	TRBV20-1	TRBJ1-6	many	TGCAGTGCTGCCCGGGACAGGGGTGGTGCGTATAATTCACCCCTCCACTTT	CSAARDRGGAYNSPLHF
TRBD2	TRBV7-3	TRBJ2-5	many	TGTGCCAGCAGCTGGACTAGCGGCGAGACCCAGTACTTC	CASSWTSGETQYF
TRBD1	TRBV19	TRBJ2-7	.	TGTGCCACCAAACCGGGACAGGGGAGCTACGAGCAGTACTTC	CATKPGQGSYEQYF
TRBD2	TRBV19	TRBJ2-1	many	TGTGCCAGTAGTCATAGCGGGGCCTTCAATGAGCAGTTCTTC	CASSHSGAFNEQFF
.	TRBV7-9	TRBJ1-4	few	TGTGCCAGCAGCTTCTGGGGCGTTGAAAAACTGTTTTTT	CASSFWGVEKLFF
.	TRBV28	TRBJ2-2	many	TGTGCCAGCTCCAGGGGGGACAACGCGAACACCGGGGAGCTGTTTTTT	CASSRGDNANTGELFF
TRBD2	TRBV2	TRBJ2-1	.	TGTGCCAGCAGGCGAACTAGCGGGGGGGCGAATGAGCAGTTCTTC	CASRRTSGGANEQFF
.	TRBV6-2/TRBV6-3	TRBJ1-1	.	TGTGCCAGCAAGACGGCAGATGAAGCTTTCTTT	CASKTADEAFF
.	TRBV28	TRBJ1-2	many	TGTGCCAGCAGTTTACGGTTCTATGGCTACACCTTC	CASSLRFYGYTF
.	TRBV6-6	TRBJ1-1	many	TGTGCCAGCAGTTACTCGATGATTCGAGCCGGGGCTGACACTGAAGCTTTCTTT	CASSYSMIRAGADTEAFF
.	TRBV29-1	TRBJ2-4	few	TGCAGCGTTGAAGATCGAGGGACCCCCATTCAGTACTTC	CSVEDRGTPIQYF
.	TRBV20-1	TRBJ1-5	.	TGCAGTGCCCGGCAGGGGTCGAGCAATCAGCCCCAGCATTTT	CSARQGSSNQPQHF
.	TRBV5-1	TRBJ1-3	.	TGCGCCAGCCGACAGGATTTCTCTGGAAACACCATATATTTT	CASRQDFSGNTIYF
TRBD1	TRBV19	TRBJ2-5	many	TGTGCCAGTACCGGGACAGACCGAGAGACCCAGTACTTC	CASTGTDRETQYF
.	TRBV29-1	TRBJ2-1	.	TGCAGCGTTGTTCCACAGGGATATGAGCAGTTCTTC	CSVVPQGYEQFF
TRBD1	TRBV7-8	TRBJ1-6	many	TGTGCCAGCAGCTTAGTGCGGGGAAGGCCAGGGGGTAATAGGGGGACCCTCCACTTT	CASSLVRGRPGGNRGTLHF
TRBD2	TRBV7-8	TRBJ2-3	many	TGTGCCAGCAGCTTAGGTAGCGGGGGGGGTATTAGGCCCACAGATACGCAGTATTTT	CASSLGSGGGIRPTDTQYF
TRBD1	TRBV25-1	TRBJ2-2	.	TGTGCCAGCAGTGGGGGACAGACCACCGGGGAGCTGTTTTTT	CASSGGQTTGELFF